This T cell receptor (beta chain) was sequenced during a study of cytomegalovirus exposure and HLA in healthy donors. Study-level background: Genotyping showed less than 85% of over 350 donors falling in the Caucasian-associated ancestry cluster.

Regarding the study as a whole: It is likely that the observed cluster of highly shared sequence variants was a sequencing artifact. Equally common other TCR beta chains were less clonally expanded than HLA-associated ones, a later analysis found.

Germline V gene data show CDR1 as SGHRS and CDR2 as YFSETQ. The CDR3 has 13 amino acids. V lost 4 bases, J lost 7 bases, and 12 bases lay in between. PCR involved 60 Vbeta and 13 Jbeta primers. Produced via immunoSEQ multiplex PCR; TCRdb's table is partial and in-frame only. The table records tens of thousands of clones, approximately 84% of them present only once. This clone has only a few counts. Its antigen is unidentified. The genes are TRBV5-1 and TRBJ2-1, with D perhaps TRBD1 (6 bases). Sequences were obtained from PBMCs. This receptor was obtained from a man younger than 30 in good health and CMV-seronegative. The CDR3 is CASSPIGGNEQFF. The DNA of the CDR3 is TGCGCCAGCAGCCCCATAGGGGGAAATGAGCAGTTCTTC.